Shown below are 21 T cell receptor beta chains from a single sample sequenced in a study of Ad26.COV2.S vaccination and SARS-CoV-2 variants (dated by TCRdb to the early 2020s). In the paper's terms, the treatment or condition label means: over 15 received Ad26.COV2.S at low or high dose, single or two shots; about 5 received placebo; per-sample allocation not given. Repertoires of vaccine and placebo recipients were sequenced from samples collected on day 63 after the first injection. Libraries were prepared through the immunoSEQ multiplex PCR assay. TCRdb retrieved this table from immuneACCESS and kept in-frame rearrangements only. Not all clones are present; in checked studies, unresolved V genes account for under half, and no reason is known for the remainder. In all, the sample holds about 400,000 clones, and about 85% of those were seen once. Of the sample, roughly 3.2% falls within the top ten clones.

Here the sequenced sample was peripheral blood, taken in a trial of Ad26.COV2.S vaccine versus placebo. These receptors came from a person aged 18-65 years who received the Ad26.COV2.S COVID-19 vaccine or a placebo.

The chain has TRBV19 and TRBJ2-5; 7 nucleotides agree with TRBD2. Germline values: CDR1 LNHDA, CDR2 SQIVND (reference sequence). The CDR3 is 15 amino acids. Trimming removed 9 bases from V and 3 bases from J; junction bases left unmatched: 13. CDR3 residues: CARRWTGGCEETQYF. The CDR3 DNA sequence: TGTGCCAGGCGGTGGACGGGAGGATGTGAAGAGACCCAGTACTTC.

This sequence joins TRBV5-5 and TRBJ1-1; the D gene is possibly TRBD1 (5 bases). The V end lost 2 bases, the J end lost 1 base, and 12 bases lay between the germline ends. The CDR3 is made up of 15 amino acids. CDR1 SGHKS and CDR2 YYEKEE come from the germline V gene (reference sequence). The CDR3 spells CASSFDRTTNTEAFF. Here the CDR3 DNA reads TGTGCCAGCAGCTTTGACAGAACGACGAACACTGAAGCTTTCTTT.

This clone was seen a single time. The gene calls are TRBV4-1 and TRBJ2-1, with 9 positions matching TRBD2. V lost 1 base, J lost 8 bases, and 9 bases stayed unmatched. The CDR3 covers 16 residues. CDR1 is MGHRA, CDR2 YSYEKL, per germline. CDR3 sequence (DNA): TGCGCCAGCAGCCAAGGGCGGGGGGGCGTAGTGGATGAGCAGTTCTTC. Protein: CASSQGRGGVVDEQFF.

CDR3 region: CASSLVFRKAENTEAFF. The CDR3 nucleotides are TGTGCCAGCAGCTTAGTGTTCAGGAAGGCGGAGAACACTGAAGCTTTCTTT. This sequence joins TRBV7-2 and TRBJ1-1; no clear D gene. This CDR3 region has 17 residues. Trimming pared 1 base from V and 1 base from J, leaving 16 bases between. The germline gives CDR1 SGHTA, CDR2 FQGNSA.

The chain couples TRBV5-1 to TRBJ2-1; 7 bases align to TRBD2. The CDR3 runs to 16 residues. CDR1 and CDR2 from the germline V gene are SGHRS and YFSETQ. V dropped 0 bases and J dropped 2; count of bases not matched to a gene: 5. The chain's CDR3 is CASSLAGLAAYNEQFF. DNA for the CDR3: TGCGCCAGCAGCTTGGCCGGTCTAGCGGCCTACAATGAGCAGTTCTTC.

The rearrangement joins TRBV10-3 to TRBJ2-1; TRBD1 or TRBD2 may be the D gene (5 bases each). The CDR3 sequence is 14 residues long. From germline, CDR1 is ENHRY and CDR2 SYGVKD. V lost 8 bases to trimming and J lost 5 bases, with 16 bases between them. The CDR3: CAISGRARDNEQFF. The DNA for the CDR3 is TGTGCCATCTCGGGACGGGCCCGGGACAATGAGCAGTTCTTC.

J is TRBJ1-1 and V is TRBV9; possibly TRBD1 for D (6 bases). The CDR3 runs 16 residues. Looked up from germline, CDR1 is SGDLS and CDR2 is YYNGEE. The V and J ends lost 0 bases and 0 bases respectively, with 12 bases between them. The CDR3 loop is CASSVGGALVNTEAFF. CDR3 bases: TGTGCCAGCAGCGTAGGGGGGGCCCTGGTGAACACTGAAGCTTTCTTT.

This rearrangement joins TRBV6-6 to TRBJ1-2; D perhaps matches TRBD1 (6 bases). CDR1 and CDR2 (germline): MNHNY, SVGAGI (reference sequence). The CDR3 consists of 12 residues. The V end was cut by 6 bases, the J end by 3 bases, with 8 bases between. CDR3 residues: CASRGGDYGYTF. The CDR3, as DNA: TGTGCCAGCAGAGGGGGGGACTATGGCTACACCTTC.

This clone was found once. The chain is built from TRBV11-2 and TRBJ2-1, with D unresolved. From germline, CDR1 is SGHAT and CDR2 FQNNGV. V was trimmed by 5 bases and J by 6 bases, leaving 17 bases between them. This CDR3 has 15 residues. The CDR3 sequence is CASSPRSVLGNEQFF. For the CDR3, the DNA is TGTGCCAGCAGCCCGAGGAGCGTTTTGGGCAATGAGCAGTTCTTC.

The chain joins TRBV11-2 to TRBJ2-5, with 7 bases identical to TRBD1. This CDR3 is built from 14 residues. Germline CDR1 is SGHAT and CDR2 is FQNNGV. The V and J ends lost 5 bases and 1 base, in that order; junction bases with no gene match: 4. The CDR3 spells CASSKGQVQETQYF. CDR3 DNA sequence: TGTGCCAGCAGCAAAGGACAGGTCCAAGAGACCCAGTACTTC. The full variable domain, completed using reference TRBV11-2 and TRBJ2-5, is EAGVAQSPRYKIIEKRQSVAFWCNPISGHATLYWYQQILGQGPKLLIQFQNNGVVDDSQLPKDRFSAERLKGVDSTLKIQPAKLEDSAVYLCASSKGQVQETQYFGPGTRLLVL.

This chain's CDR3 is CASSPPGLAGGRETQYF. In DNA form, the CDR3 reads TGTGCCAGCTCACCTCCGGGACTAGCGGGGGGGCGAGAGACCCAGTACTTC. The chain uses TRBV18 and TRBJ2-5; 16 bases line up with TRBD2. V shed 3 bases, J shed 4 bases, and the junction held 5 bases outside the gene matches. The CDR3 is 17 residues long. Germline V gene sequence: CDR1 KGHSH, CDR2 LQKENI.

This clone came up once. The CDR3 protein is CASSPGIIREKLFF. In DNA, the CDR3 is TGTGCCAGCTCCCCGGGGATTATTCGGGAAAAACTGTTTTTT. The chain employs TRBV18 and TRBJ1-4; D is ambiguous. V lost 6 bases, J lost 8 bases, and 16 bases lay in between. Germline V gene data show CDR1 as KGHSH and CDR2 as LQKENI. This CDR3 contains 14 residues. Supplemented by reference TRBV18 and TRBJ1-4, the full variable domain reads NAGVMQNPRHLVRRRGQEARLRCSPMKGHSHVYWYRQLPEEGLKFMVYLQKENIIDESGMPKERFSAEFPKEGPSILRIQQVVRGDSAAYFCASSPGIIREKLFFGSGTQLSVL.

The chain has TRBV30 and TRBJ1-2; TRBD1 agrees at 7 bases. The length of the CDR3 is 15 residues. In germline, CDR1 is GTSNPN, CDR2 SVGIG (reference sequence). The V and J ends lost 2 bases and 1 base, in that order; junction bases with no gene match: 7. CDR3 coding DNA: TGTGCCTGGAGTTTAGGGGGCAGGGGTAACTATGGCTACACCTTC. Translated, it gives CAWSLGGRGNYGYTF.

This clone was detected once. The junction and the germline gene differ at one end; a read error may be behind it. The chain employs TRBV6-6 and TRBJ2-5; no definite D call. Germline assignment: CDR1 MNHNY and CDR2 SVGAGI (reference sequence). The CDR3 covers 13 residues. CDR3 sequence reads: CASSYGGQETQHF. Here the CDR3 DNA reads TGTGCCAGCAGTTACGGTGGTCAAGAGACCCAGCACTTC.

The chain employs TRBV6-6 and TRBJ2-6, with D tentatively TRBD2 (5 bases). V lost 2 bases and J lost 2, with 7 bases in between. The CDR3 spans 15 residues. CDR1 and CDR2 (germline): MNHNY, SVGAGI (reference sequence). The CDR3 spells CASSYGSPGANVLTF. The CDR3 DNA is TGTGCCAGCAGTTACGGGAGTCCTGGGGCCAACGTCCTGACTTTC.

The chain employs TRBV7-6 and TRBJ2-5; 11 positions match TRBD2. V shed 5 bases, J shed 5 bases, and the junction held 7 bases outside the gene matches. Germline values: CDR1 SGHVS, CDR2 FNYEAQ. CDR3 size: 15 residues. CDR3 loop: CASSTSGGRGETQYF. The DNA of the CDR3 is TGTGCCAGCAGCACTAGCGGGGGCCGGGGGGAGACCCAGTACTTC.

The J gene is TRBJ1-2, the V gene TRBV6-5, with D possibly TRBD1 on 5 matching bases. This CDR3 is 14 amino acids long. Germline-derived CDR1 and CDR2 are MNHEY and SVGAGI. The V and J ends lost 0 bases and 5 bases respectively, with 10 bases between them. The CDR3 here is CASSYSAGLYGYTF. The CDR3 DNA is TGTGCCAGCAGTTACTCGGCAGGGTTGTATGGCTACACCTTC.

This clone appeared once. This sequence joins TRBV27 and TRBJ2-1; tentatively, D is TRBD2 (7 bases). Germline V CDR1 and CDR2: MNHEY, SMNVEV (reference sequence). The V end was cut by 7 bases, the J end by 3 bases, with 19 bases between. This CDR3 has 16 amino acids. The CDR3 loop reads CASMGGGGVFYNEQFF. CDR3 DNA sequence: TGTGCCAGCATGGGGGGCGGGGGAGTGTTCTACAATGAGCAGTTCTTC.

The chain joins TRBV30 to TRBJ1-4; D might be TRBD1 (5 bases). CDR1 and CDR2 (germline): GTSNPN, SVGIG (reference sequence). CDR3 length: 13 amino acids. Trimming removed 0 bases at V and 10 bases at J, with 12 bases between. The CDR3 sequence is CAWSVGREGKLFF. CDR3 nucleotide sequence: TGTGCCTGGAGTGTAGGCAGGGAAGGAAAACTGTTTTTT.

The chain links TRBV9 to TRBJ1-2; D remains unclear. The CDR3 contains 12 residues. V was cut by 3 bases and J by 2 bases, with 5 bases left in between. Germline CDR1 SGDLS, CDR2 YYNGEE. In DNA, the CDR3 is TGTGCCAGCAGCGGACTGAACTATGGCTACACCTTC. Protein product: CASSGLNYGYTF.

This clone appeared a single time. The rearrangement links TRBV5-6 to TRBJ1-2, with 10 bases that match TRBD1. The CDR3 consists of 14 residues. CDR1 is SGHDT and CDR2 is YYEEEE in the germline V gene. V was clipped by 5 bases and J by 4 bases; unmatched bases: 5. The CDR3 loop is CASRRRDRGYGYTF. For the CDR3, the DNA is TGTGCCAGCAGACGTAGGGACAGGGGCTATGGCTACACCTTC.